One and the same sample provided the 10 T cell receptor beta chains below, sequenced in a study of cytomegalovirus exposure and HLA in healthy donors. The study ran its PCR with 60 Vbeta and 13 Jbeta primers. This table comes from immunoSEQ multiplex PCR, and its TCRdb copy is limited to in-frame clones, with some not included. This sample carries 90,000 to 150,000 clones, 65% to 85% of them seen once, and the ten largest clones take around 15%. The sample was PBMCs. The receptors here all came from a man aged 45-65 years in good health and CMV-seropositive.

The chain joins TRBV5-4 to TRBJ1-2; TRBD1 matches 7 bases. The V segment lost 0 bases and the J segment 6 bases; nucleotides outside the gene matches: 8. The germline CDR1 and CDR2 sequences are SGHNT and YYREEE (reference sequence). The CDR3 sequence is 15 residues long. CDR3 sequence: CASSLGRGTGDGYTF. Here the CDR3 DNA reads TGTGCCAGCAGCTTGGGGAGGGGAACAGGGGATGGCTACACCTTC.

V gene TRBV28 combines with J gene TRBJ2-3; 7 bases match TRBD1. V dropped 5 bases and J dropped 5; count of bases not matched to a gene: 10. From germline, CDR1 is MDHEN and CDR2 SYDVKM. This CDR3 has 15 residues. The chain's CDR3 is CASSPHRGDGDTQYF. The CDR3 DNA reads as TGTGCCAGCAGTCCGCACAGGGGAGATGGAGATACGCAGTATTTT.

The J gene is TRBJ2-4, the V gene TRBV27; weak D call: TRBD1 (6 bases). The CDR3 covers 16 residues. CDR1 and CDR2 (germline): MNHEY, SMNVEV (reference sequence). Trimming pared 2 bases from V and 4 bases from J, leaving 15 bases between. The CDR3 coding sequence is TGTGCCAGCAGTTTAGGATTACAGGGTGGGAAAAACATTCAGTACTTC. Amino acid sequence: CASSLGLQGGKNIQYF.

This chain links TRBV20-1 with TRBJ1-1; D is unresolved. CDR3 length: 11 residues. V gave up 7 bases and J gave up 2 bases, with 8 bases separating them. CDR1 DFQATT and CDR2 SNEGSKA come from the germline V gene (reference sequence). The CDR3 here is CSVRTNTEAFF. CDR3 coding DNA: TGCAGTGTTCGGACTAACACTGAAGCTTTCTTT.

Here the CDR3 DNA reads TGTGCCAGCAGCTTGGTACGCGGGCGGGAGACCCAGTACTTC. This codes for CASSLVRGRETQYF. The chain employs TRBV5-6 and TRBJ2-5; a weak D match, TRBD2 (5 bases). Between the trimmed V and J ends, which lost 0 bases and 5 bases, there was a span of 11 bases. The CDR3 is 14 amino acids. Germline V gene lookup returns CDR1 SGHDT and CDR2 YYEEEE.

This sequence joins TRBV19 and TRBJ1-1; D remains unclear. Trimming shortened V by 5 bases and J by 6 bases, and 7 bases separated the two germline ends. The CDR3 consists of 11 residues. From germline, CDR1 is LNHDA and CDR2 SQIVND (reference sequence). CDR3 DNA: TGTGCCAGTAGTCCAGGTCCTGAAGCTTTCTTT. This gives the protein CASSPGPEAFF.

V is TRBV5-4 and J is TRBJ2-5; 8 bases align to TRBD2. From germline, CDR1 is SGHNT and CDR2 YYREEE (reference sequence). Trimming cost V 5 bases and J 2 bases; bases outside gene matches: 5. The CDR3 is made up of 14 amino acids. CDR3: CASRGGGRQETQYF. Written as DNA, the CDR3 is TGTGCCAGCAGAGGCGGGGGGCGACAAGAGACCCAGTACTTC.

The chain is built from TRBV5-1 and TRBJ2-3; 9 nucleotides agree with TRBD2. The CDR3 covers 19 residues. The V and J ends lost 4 bases and 0 bases, in that order; junction bases with no gene match: 15. From germline, CDR1 is SGHRS and CDR2 YFSETQ. The CDR3 DNA reads as TGCGCCAGCAGCCCTCCGAATCCGTCTAGCGGGGTTAGCACAGATACGCAGTATTTT. This codes for CASSPPNPSSGVSTDTQYF.

A single count supports this clone. The chain links TRBV27 to TRBJ2-5, with D possibly matching TRBD1 (6 bases). Between the trimmed V and J ends, which lost 4 bases and 0 bases, there was a span of 15 bases. The CDR3 consists of 16 residues. Germline CDR1 and CDR2: MNHEY and SMNVEV (reference sequence). The CDR3 spells CASSSPQGAYQETQYF. The DNA for the CDR3 is TGTGCCAGCAGTTCGCCACAGGGAGCTTACCAAGAGACCCAGTACTTC.

The chain has TRBV4-1 and TRBJ1-5; no reliable D call. Between the trimmed V and J ends, which lost 0 bases and 4 bases, there was a span of 19 bases. This CDR3 contains 18 residues. Germline lookup yields CDR1 MGHRA and CDR2 YSYEKL. CDR3 DNA: TGCGCCAGCAGCCAAGATCTTTCGGGGTCTCTGTGGAATCAGCCCCAGCATTTT. Its protein is CASSQDLSGSLWNQPQHF.